This passage covers 11 T cell receptor beta chains from one sample sequenced in a study of shared clonotypes between healthy human individuals. Profiling relied on immunoSEQ multiplex PCR, and the TCRdb table lists in-frame clones only, not all of them. Of over a million clones in the sample, roughly 74% were seen once. Source material: memory CD4+ T cells from PBMCs. Indicated subset: CD45RA-negative fraction. The receptors originated from a man between 18 and 35 years old in good health. Some clones in this sample may be carry-over from other donors' samples.

The genes are TRBV4-1 and TRBJ2-7; TRBD2 matches at 11 bases. Per the germline V gene, CDR1 is MGHRA and CDR2 is YSYEKL. V lost 7 bases, J lost 2 bases, and 7 bases stayed unmatched. The CDR3 consists of 15 residues. DNA for the CDR3: TGCGCCAGCAAGTCACTAGCGGGAGTTGCCTACGAGCAGTACTTC. As protein: CASKSLAGVAYEQYF.

The CDR3 is CASSRNPAYEQYF. The CDR3, as DNA: TGTGCCAGCAGCCGAAATCCGGCCTACGAGCAGTACTTC. The chain carries TRBV7-2 and TRBJ2-7; D uncertain. The CDR3 has 13 amino acids. The V end lost 5 bases, the J end lost 2 bases, and 10 bases lay between the germline ends. Per germline, CDR1 SGHTA and CDR2 FQGNSA.

The chain couples TRBV28 to TRBJ2-5; TRBD1 is a possible D gene (6 bases). The CDR3 runs to 13 residues. The germline V gene encodes CDR1 MDHEN and CDR2 SYDVKM. V was shortened by 2 bases and J by 7 bases, with 11 bases between the two germline ends. The CDR3 nucleotides are TGTGCCAGCAGTTTAGGGGGCACGGGGACCCAGTACTTC. It specifies CASSLGGTGTQYF.

At least ten counts were recorded for this clone. This rearrangement joins TRBV5-4 to TRBJ1-1, with D possibly matching TRBD1 (6 bases). Trimming shortened V by 2 bases and J by 11 bases, and 28 bases separated the two germline ends. CDR3 length: 17 amino acids. CDR1 SGHNT and CDR2 YYREEE come from the germline V gene (reference sequence). CDR3: CASSLQHGGLGPLSAFF. CDR3 sequence (DNA): TGTGCCAGCAGCTTACAACATGGGGGCCTCGGACCCTTATCGGCTTTCTTT. The full variable domain, rest sourced from reference TRBV5-4 and TRBJ1-1, is ETGVTQSPTHLIKTRGQQVTLRCSSQSGHNTVSWYQQALGQGPQFIFQYYREEENGRGNFPPRFSGLQFPNYSSELNVNALELDDSALYLCASSLQHGGLGPLSAFFGQGTRLTVV.

This rearrangement joins TRBV6-6 to TRBJ2-1; tentative D call: TRBD2 (5 bases). The CDR3 extends over 14 amino acids. The V and J ends lost 6 bases and 5 bases respectively, with 14 bases between them. Germline-derived CDR1 and CDR2 are MNHNY and SVGAGI (reference sequence). DNA for the CDR3: TGTGCCAGCAGGCTGGAGAGGGCGAACAATGAGCAGTTCTTC. It is translated as CASRLERANNEQFF.

Worth noting for this clone: A far larger clone differs by one base, so this is likely a read error. Other DNA sequences in the sample encode the same CDR3. The DNA of the CDR3 is TGTGCCTGGAGCGAGGACAGGGGGCGATTTGGCTACACTTTC. It encodes CAWSEDRGRFGYTF. The rearrangement links TRBV30 to TRBJ1-2; 11 nucleotides align to TRBD1. The germline V gene encodes CDR1 GTSNPN and CDR2 SVGIG (reference sequence). This CDR3 has 14 amino acids.

The gene calls are TRBV11-2 and TRBJ1-4; 9 bases are shared with TRBD1. The CDR3 sequence is 16 residues long. Germline V gene sequence: CDR1 SGHAT, CDR2 FQNNGV. Losses at the gene ends were 5 bases for V and 1 base for J; bases not matched to a gene: 5. CDR3: CASSPNRGRTNEKLFF. CDR3 DNA: TGTGCCAGCAGCCCAAACAGGGGGCGAACTAATGAAAAACTGTTTTTT.

This clone was counted once. The gene calls are TRBV5-6 and TRBJ1-2, with 9 bases aligning to TRBD1. The germline V gene encodes CDR1 SGHDT and CDR2 YYEEEE. V shed 2 bases and J 6 bases; nucleotides not matched to a gene: 5. The CDR3 is 14 amino acids. CDR3 sequence: CASSFRDREDGYTF. The CDR3 nucleotides are TGTGCCAGCAGCTTTCGGGACAGGGAGGATGGCTACACCTTC.

The V call is TRBV14, the J call TRBJ1-1; TRBD1 matches 7 bases. The CDR3 extends over 14 amino acids. Germline V gene sequence: CDR1 SGHDN, CDR2 FVKESK. V lost 5 bases to trimming and J lost 4 bases; unmatched junction nucleotides: 7. The CDR3, as DNA: TGTGCCAGCAGCGCCCGACAGGGAGGCACTGAAGCTTTCTTT. Translated, it gives CASSARQGGTEAFF.

CDR3 nucleotide sequence: TGTGCCAGCAGCGGCGGGAGGAACACTGAAGCTTTCTTT. Translating gives CASSGGRNTEAFF. V gene TRBV7-9 combines with J gene TRBJ1-1, with no clear D. The CDR3 consists of 13 residues. V gave up 5 bases and J gave up 1 base, with 8 bases separating them. Germline V lookup: CDR1 SEHNR, CDR2 FQNEAQ (reference sequence).

The rearrangement joins TRBV11-3 to TRBJ2-2, with D perhaps assigned TRBD1 or TRBD2 (5 bases each). The germline gives CDR1 SGHNT, CDR2 YENEEA. The CDR3 covers 16 residues. Trimming left V 2 bases short and J 2 bases short, with 12 bases between. The CDR3 bases are TGTGCCAGCAGCTTACACGCCGGGACCAACACCGGGGAGCTGTTTTTT. It encodes CASSLHAGTNTGELFF.